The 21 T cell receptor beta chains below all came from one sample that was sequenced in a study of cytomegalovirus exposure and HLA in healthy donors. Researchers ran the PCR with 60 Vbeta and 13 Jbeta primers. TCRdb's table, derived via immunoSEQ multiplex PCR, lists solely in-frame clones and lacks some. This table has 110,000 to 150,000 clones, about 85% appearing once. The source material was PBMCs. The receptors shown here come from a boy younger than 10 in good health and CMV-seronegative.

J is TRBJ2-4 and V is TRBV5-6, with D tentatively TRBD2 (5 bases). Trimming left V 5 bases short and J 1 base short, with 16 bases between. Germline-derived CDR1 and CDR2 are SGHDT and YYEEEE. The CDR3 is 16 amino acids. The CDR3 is CASRLASGEAKNIQYF. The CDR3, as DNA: TGTGCCAGCAGGCTAGCCTCCGGGGAGGCCAAAAACATTCAGTACTTC.

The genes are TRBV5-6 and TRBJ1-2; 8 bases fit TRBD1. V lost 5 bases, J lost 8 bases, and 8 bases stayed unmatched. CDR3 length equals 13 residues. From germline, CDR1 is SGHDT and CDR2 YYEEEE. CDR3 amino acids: CASSMTGDGGYTF. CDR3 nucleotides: TGTGCCAGCAGTATGACAGGGGATGGGGGCTACACCTTC.

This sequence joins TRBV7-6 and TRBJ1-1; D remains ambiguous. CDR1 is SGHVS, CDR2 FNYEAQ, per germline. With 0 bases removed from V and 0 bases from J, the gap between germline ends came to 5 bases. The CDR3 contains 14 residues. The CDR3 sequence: CASSLAQLNTEAFF. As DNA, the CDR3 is TGTGCCAGCAGCTTAGCACAGTTGAACACTGAAGCTTTCTTT.

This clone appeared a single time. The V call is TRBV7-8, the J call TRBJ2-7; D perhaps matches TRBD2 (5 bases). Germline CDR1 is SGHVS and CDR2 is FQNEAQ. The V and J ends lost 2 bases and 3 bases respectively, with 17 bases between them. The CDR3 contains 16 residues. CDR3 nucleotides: TGTGCCAGCAGCTTAACCCCCGGGGTGCTAGACTACGAGCAGTACTTC. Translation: CASSLTPGVLDYEQYF.

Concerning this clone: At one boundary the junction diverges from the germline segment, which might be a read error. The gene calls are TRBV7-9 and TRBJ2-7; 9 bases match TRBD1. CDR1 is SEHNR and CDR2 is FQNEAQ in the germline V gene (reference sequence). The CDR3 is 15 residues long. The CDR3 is CSSSKSGTGLAEQYF. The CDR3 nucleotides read TGTTCCAGCAGCAAGTCCGGGACAGGGTTAGCCGAGCAGTACTTC.

This chain's CDR3 is CASSLLGPGGELEGGPSYNEQFF. For the CDR3, the DNA is TGTGCCAGCAGCTTATTGGGTCCGGGAGGGGAATTAGAGGGAGGGCCCTCCTACAATGAGCAGTTCTTC. The chain carries TRBV13 and TRBJ2-1; 8 positions agree with TRBD2. In germline, CDR1 is PRHDT, CDR2 FYEKMQ (reference sequence). The CDR3 has 23 amino acids. Trimming cost V 2 bases and J 0 bases; bases outside gene matches: 24.

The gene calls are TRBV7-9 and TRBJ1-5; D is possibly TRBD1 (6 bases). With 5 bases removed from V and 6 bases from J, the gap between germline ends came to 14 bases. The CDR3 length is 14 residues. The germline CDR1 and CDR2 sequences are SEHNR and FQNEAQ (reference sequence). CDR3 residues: CASSNTGTGQPQHF. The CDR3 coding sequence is TGTGCCAGCAGCAACACAGGGACCGGTCAGCCCCAGCATTTT. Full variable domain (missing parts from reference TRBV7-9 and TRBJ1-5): DTGVSQNPRHKITKRGQNVTFRCDPISEHNRLYWYRQTLGQGPEFLTYFQNEAQLEKSRLLSDRFSAERPKGSFSTLEIQRTEQGDSAMYLCASSNTGTGQPQHFGDGTRLSIL.

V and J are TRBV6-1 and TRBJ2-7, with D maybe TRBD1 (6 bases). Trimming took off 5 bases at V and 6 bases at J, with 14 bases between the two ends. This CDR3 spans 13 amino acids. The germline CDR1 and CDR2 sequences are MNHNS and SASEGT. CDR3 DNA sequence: TGTGCCAGCAGTAGGACAGAGGGCTGCGAGCAGTACTTC. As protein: CASSRTEGCEQYF.

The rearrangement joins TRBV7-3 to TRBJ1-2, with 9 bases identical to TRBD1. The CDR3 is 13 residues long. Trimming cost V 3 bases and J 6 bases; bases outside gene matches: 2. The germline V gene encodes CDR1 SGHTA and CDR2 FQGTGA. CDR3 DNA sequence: TGTGCCAGCAGCTTGGGACAGGGCGATGGCTACACCTTC. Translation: CASSLGQGDGYTF.

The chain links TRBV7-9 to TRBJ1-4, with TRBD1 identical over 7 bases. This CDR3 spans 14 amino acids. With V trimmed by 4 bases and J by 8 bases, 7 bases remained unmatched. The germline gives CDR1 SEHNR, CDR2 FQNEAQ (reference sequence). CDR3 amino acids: CASSSKGAREKLFF. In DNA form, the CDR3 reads TGTGCCAGCAGCTCCAAGGGGGCAAGGGAAAAACTGTTTTTT.

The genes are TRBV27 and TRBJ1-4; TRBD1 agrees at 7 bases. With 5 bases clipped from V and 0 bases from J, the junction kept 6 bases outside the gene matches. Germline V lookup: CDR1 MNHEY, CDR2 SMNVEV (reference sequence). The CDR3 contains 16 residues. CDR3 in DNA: TGTGCCAGCAGTCTAGGGACAGTTGCAACTAATGAAAAACTGTTTTTT. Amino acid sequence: CASSLGTVATNEKLFF.

CDR3 residues: CASSFTRRKETQYF. For the CDR3, the DNA is TGTGCCAGCAGCTTCACACGGAGAAAAGAGACCCAGTACTTC. This chain joins TRBV11-2 and TRBJ2-5; D uncertain. Germline V gene sequence: CDR1 SGHAT, CDR2 FQNNGV. This CDR3 has 14 amino acids. V was pared by 3 bases and J by 3 bases, with 11 bases between.

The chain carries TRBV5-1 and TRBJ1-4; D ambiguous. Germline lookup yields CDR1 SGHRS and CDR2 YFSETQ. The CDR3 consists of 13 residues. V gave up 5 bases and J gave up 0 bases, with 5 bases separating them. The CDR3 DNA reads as TGCGCCAGCAGTTCTCCAACTAATGAAAAACTGTTTTTT. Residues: CASSSPTNEKLFF.

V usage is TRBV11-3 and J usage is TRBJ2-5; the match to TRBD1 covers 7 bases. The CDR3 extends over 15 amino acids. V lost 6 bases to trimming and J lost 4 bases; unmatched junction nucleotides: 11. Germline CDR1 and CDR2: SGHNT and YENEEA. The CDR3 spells CASRGVGHRGETQYF. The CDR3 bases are TGTGCCAGCAGGGGAGTGGGACACAGGGGAGAGACCCAGTACTTC.

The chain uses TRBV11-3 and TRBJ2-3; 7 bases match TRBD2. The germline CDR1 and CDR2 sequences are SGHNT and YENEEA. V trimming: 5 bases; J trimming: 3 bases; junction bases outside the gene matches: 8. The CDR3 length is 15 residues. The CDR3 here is CASSPGRAETDTQYF. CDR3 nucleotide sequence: TGTGCCAGCAGCCCGGGGAGGGCAGAGACAGATACGCAGTATTTT. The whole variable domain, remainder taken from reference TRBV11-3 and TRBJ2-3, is EAGVVQSPRYKIIEKKQPVAFWCNPISGHNTLYWYLQNLGQGPELLIRYENEEAVDDSQLPKDRFSAERLKGVDSTLKIQPAELGDSAVYLCASSPGRAETDTQYFGPGTRLTVL.

The CDR3 sequence: CASSLFDRGRLGYTF. The CDR3 DNA is TGTGCCAGCAGCTTATTCGACAGGGGCCGGCTAGGCTACACCTTC. The chain joins TRBV11-2 to TRBJ1-2, with 8 bases fitting TRBD1. The length of the CDR3 is 15 residues. Germline V lookup: CDR1 SGHAT, CDR2 FQNNGV. Trimming cost V 2 bases and J 8 bases; bases outside gene matches: 10. Full variable domain (missing parts from reference TRBV11-2 and TRBJ1-2): EAGVAQSPRYKIIEKRQSVAFWCNPISGHATLYWYQQILGQGPKLLIQFQNNGVVDDSQLPKDRFSAERLKGVDSTLKIQPAKLEDSAVYLCASSLFDRGRLGYTFGSGTRLTVV.

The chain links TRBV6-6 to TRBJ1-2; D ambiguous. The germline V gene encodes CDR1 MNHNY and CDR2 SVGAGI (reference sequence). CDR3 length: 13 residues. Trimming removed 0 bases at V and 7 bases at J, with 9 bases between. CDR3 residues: CASSYSSSGGYTF. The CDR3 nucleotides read TGTGCCAGCAGTTACTCGTCCAGCGGTGGCTACACCTTC.

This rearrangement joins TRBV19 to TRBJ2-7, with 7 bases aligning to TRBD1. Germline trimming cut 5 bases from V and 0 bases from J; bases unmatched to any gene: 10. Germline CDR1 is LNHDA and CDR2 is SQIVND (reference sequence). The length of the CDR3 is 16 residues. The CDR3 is CASSADRVISSYEQYF. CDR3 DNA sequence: TGTGCCAGTAGTGCCGACAGGGTGATTAGCTCCTACGAGCAGTACTTC.

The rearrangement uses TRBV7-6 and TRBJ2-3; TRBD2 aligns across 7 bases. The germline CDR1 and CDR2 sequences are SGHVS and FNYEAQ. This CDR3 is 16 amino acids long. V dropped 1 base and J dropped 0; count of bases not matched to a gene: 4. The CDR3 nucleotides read TGTGCCAGCAGCTTAGGGACTAGGGCTAGCACAGATACGCAGTATTTT. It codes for CASSLGTRASTDTQYF.

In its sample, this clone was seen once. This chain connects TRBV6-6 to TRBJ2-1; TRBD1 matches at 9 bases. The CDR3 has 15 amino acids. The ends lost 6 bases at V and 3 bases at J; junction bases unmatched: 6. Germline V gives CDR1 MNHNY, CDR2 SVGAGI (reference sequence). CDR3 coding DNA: TGTGCCAGCAGCTACCGGGACAGGGTCTACAATGAGCAGTTCTTC. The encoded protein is CASSYRDRVYNEQFF.

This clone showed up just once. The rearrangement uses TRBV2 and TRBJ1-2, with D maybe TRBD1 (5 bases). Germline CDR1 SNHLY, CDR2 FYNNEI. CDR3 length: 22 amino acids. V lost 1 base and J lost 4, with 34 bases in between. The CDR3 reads CASSEDRVREVPPSHPLYGYTF. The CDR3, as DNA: TGTGCCAGCAGTGAAGATCGGGTCAGGGAGGTCCCTCCATCCCACCCTCTCTATGGCTACACCTTC.